Given below is one T cell receptor (beta chain) in context. Its antigen is unidentified. This sample was included in a study of graft-versus-host responses after intestinal transplantation. Overall study context: Transplants were multivisceral, liver-intestinal, or isolated intestinal. Every recipient had anti-thymocyte globulin induction and around 3 years of tacrolimus plus steroids. Study results and limitations: Peak levels of circulating GvH clones tracked with early post-transplant HvG declines. Within allografts, high graft-versus-host to host-versus-graft clonal ratios were seen among patients with graft-donor T cell macrochimerism.

Per germline, CDR1 WSHSY and CDR2 SAAADI. V gave up 3 bases and J gave up 6 bases; unmatched junction bases: 8. The CDR3 sequence is 17 residues long. TCRdb's copy holds only in-frame clones and misses some; the assay was immunoSEQ multiplex PCR. The table has 35,000 to 40,000 clones, around 96% seen once. The chain carries TRBV10-2 and TRBJ2-1; 13 bases fit TRBD2. The TCR was taken from a human patient who received an intestinal transplant, so some T cells may come from the graft donor. Sequencing was performed on PBMCs, taken 16 days after intestinal transplant. Here the CDR3 reads CASSDTSGRVSLNEQFF. The CDR3 region has the DNA TGCGCCAGCAGTGATACTAGCGGGAGGGTGTCCCTCAATGAGCAGTTCTTC.